The T cell receptor beta chain under discussion was sequenced for a study of blood T cell repertoires in COVID-19. About the study: T cells, B-cell-depleted T cells, or PBMCs provided the cDNA or gDNA that served as material.

Authors' analysis steps: Amplification of reference gene primers was used by the study to estimate nucleated cell counts. TCRdb's table, derived via immunoSEQ multiplex PCR, lists solely in-frame clones and lacks some. The V and J calls and clone size are taken from that table; D and trimming were inferred from the DNA. The data show some 310,000 clones, around 89% seen once. In Seattle, patients joined the study during active infection and were tracked longitudinally. The junction had 3 bases not matched to a gene; V was cut back by 3 bases and J by 6 bases. Per the germline V gene, CDR1 is LNHDA and CDR2 is SQIVND (reference sequence). This CDR3 contains 14 residues.

This chain joins TRBV19 and TRBJ2-1; TRBD2 matches at 9 bases. The source of this sequence is a woman in her forties with COVID-19, enrolled during active disease. Sequencing was done on a sample of peripheral blood. The CDR3 here is CASSIASGANEQFF. As DNA, the CDR3 is TGTGCCAGTAGTATTGCTAGCGGGGCCAATGAGCAGTTCTTC.